A few counts support the clone carrying this T cell receptor beta chain. Its target is not known. The data stem from a study of T cell repertoires in cytomegalovirus infection. Study at large: From public TCR beta signatures came an indication of both CMV infection and matching HLA type.

There are 14 residues in the CDR3. Germline values: CDR1 SGHVS, CDR2 FNYEAQ. Trimming removed 5 bases at V and 9 bases at J, with 14 bases between. MiXCR, applied by TCRdb to the reads, yields one record per CDR3 protein. The profile covers approximately 600,000 distinct CDR3 sequences, with about 40% appearing a single time and 48% taken by the ten largest. Study-wide results and limits: The cumulative frequency of public TCR beta families identified carriers of CMV plus the relevant HLA.

The starting material was cultured PBMCs, obtained from culture after CMV antigen stimulation. This TCR came from a human donor in good health (CMV status not recorded). Some clones in this sample may be carry-over from other donors' samples. V gene TRBV7-6 combines with J gene TRBJ1-6; the D gene is possibly TRBD1 (6 bases). CDR3 protein: CASSKRDTGSPLHF. The CDR3 DNA sequence: TGTGCCAGCAGCAAGCGGGACACCGGTTCACCCCTCCACTTT.